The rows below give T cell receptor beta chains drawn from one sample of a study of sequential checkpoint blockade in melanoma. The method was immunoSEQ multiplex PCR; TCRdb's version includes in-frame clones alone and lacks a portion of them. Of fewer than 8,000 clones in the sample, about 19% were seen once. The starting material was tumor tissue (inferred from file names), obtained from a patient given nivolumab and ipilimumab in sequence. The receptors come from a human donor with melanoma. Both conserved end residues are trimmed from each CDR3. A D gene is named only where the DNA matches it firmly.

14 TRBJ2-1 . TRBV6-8 ASHDPGTSSYNEQF
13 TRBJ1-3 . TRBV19 ASSIRGSSGNTIY
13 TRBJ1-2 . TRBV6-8 ASSRQGRMVYGYT
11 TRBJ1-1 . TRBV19 ASSIYRDTEAF
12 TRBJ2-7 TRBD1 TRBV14 ASSQGDRVFEQY
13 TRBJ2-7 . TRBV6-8 ASSPNPGGGYEQY
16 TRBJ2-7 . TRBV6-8 ASSLPPRAGLNSYEQY
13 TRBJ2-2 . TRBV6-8 ASRMVWGYTGELF
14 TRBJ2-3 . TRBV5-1 ASSLGARIGADTQY
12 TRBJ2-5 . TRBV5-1 ASSLAGAYETQY
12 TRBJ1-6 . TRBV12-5 ASGTRGHNSPLH
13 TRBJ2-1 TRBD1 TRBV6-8 ASSYQGAYYNEQF
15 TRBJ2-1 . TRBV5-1 ASSHLQGRASYNEQF
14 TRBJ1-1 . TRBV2 ASSEMDAGRNTEAF
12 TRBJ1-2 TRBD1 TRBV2 ASAGQGAIHGYT
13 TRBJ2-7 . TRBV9 ASSVAPAGSYEQY
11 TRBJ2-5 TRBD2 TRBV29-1 SGRGSYQETQY
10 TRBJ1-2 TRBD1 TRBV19 ASRGTGQGYT
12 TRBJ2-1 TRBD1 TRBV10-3 AISESTGADEQF
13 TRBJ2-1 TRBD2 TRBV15 ATSIRLGGKNEQF
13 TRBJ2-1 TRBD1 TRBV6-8 ASSEWGQGLNEQF
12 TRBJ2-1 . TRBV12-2 AIPDSSVYNEQF
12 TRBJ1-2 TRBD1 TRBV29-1 SVEDHKTGLGYT